This T cell receptor (beta chain) was sequenced for a study of T cells after yellow fever vaccination. As for this clonotype: What it recognizes is unknown. A much larger clone lies one base from this, so it may be a read error.

Whole-study findings and limits: CD4 and CD8 compartments shared a small share of clonotypes, likely from convergent recombination. One caveat is that FACS-sorted repertoires could contain abundant clonotypes contaminating from the bulk population. Primary-vaccination clones mostly resurfaced post-booster (around 96% CD4, more than 80% CD8).

Generation of TCR cDNA used 5'RACE template switching (which added a universal primer site and UMIs). One entry per CDR3 protein, called by TCRdb with MiXCR from the 5' RACE reads. The sample shows about 360,000 distinct CDR3 sequences, under 7.5% of them seen only once. Germline V CDR1 and CDR2: LNHDA, SQIVND (reference sequence). There are 13 residues in the CDR3. This receptor was obtained from a man aged 25 to 45 who received the YFV17D yellow fever vaccine. V and J are TRBV19 and TRBJ2-5, with a possible D match to TRBD1 (6 bases). Sequenced material: PBMCs, taken 5 days after the yellow fever booster vaccination. The CDR3 region has the DNA TGTGCCAGTAGTACCCGGACAGTTGAGACCCAGTGCTTC. Its protein product is CASSTRTVETQCF.